These 31 T cell receptor beta chains were all obtained from the same sample, sequenced in a study of CD8 T cells in ankylosing spondylitis. TCRdb independently ran MiXCR on the 5' RACE reads; one entry per CDR3 protein. The repertoire has 130,000 or so distinct CDR3 sequences, 6% to 8.5% of them found once; the top ten carry over 9%. Sequencing was carried out using blood, either unsorted or a sorted T cell fraction (not recorded which). These receptor sequences come from a male donor with ankylosing spondylitis or in good health (not recorded which).

This clonotype was seen a few times. The chain combines TRBV11-2 with TRBJ2-1; TRBD2 matches at 7 bases. CDR1 and CDR2 (germline): SGHAT, FQNNGV. The CDR3 is 17 amino acids. Trimming cost V 0 bases and J 3 bases; bases outside gene matches: 8. This chain's CDR3 is CASSLDPPTSIYNEQFF. The CDR3 DNA follows: TGTGCCAGCAGCTTAGATCCGCCGACTAGCATCTACAATGAGCAGTTCTTC.

The chain has TRBV9 and TRBJ2-3; D gene ambiguous. This CDR3 comprises 12 residues. Germline CDR1 SGDLS, CDR2 YYNGEE. Trimming shortened V by 0 bases and J by 4 bases, and 3 bases separated the two germline ends. CDR3 DNA: TGTGCCAGCAGCGTAGCTTCAGATACGCAGTATTTT. Amino acid sequence: CASSVASDTQYF. Drawing the rest from reference TRBV9 and TRBJ2-3, the complete variable domain is DSGVTQTPKHLITATGQRVTLRCSPRSGDLSVYWYQQSLDQGLQFLIQYYNGEERAKGNILERFSAQQFPDLHSELNLSSLELGDSALYFCASSVASDTQYFGPGTRLTVL.

This clonotype has at least ten counts. The chain links TRBV5-1 to TRBJ1-2; 12 positions agree with TRBD1. Germline CDR1 SGHRS, CDR2 YFSETQ. The length of the CDR3 is 14 residues. V trimming: 4 bases; J trimming: 8 bases; junction bases outside the gene matches: 6. CDR3 nucleotides: TGCGCCAGCAGCGCGGGACAGGGGGCCTACGGCTACACCTTC. Its protein product is CASSAGQGAYGYTF.

Many counts were recorded for this clonotype. V gene TRBV7-2 combines with J gene TRBJ2-5, with 15 nucleotides matching TRBD2. This CDR3 is 17 amino acids long. The ends lost 4 bases at V and 2 bases at J; junction bases unmatched: 5. Germline values: CDR1 SGHTA, CDR2 FQGNSA. The CDR3 nucleotides are TGTGCCAGCAGCTCAGGGACTAGCGGGAGGTATCAAGAGACCCAGTACTTC. Translated: CASSSGTSGRYQETQYF.

This clonotype appeared many times. The chain combines TRBV6-4 with TRBJ2-3; D may be TRBD1 or TRBD2 (5 bases each). CDR1 is MRHNA and CDR2 is SNTAGT in the germline V gene. This CDR3 spans 15 amino acids. Deletions cut 2 bases from V and 0 bases from J, with 9 bases between. The CDR3 DNA is TGTGCCAGCAGTGACAGGGGACGGAGCACAGATACGCAGTATTTT. Protein product: CASSDRGRSTDTQYF.

This clonotype showed up many times. The chain joins TRBV12-3 or TRBV12-4 to TRBJ2-3; D unresolved. V was cut by 2 bases and J by 6 bases, with 9 bases left in between. The length of the CDR3 is 13 residues. This CDR3 is CASSLLRLDTQYF. The CDR3 coding sequence is TGTGCCAGCAGTTTACTCCGTTTGGATACGCAGTATTTT.

This clonotype was counted between two and nine times. This chain joins TRBV9 and TRBJ2-5; 8 nucleotides agree with TRBD1. The CDR3 length is 15 residues. CDR1 and CDR2 (germline): SGDLS, YYNGEE. Germline trimming cut 4 bases from V and 4 bases from J; bases unmatched to any gene: 9. This CDR3 is CASSPSDRGGETQYF. The CDR3 region has the DNA TGTGCCAGCAGCCCCTCAGACAGGGGAGGAGAGACCCAGTACTTC.

In the case of this clonotype: A much larger clone sits a single nucleotide away, making a read error possible. V usage is TRBV20-1 and J usage is TRBJ1-2; D unresolved. This CDR3 comprises 13 residues. Germline CDR1 reads DFQATT; CDR2 reads SNEGSKA (reference sequence). CDR3 amino acids: CSASKGLKYGYAF. The CDR3 bases are TGCAGTGCCAGTAAGGGATTAAAGTATGGCTACGCCTTC.

This clonotype was observed at least ten times. The CDR3 sequence: CASSSRTVWGTTDTQYF. In DNA form, the CDR3 reads TGTGCCAGCAGCTCCCGGACCGTATGGGGTACCACAGATACGCAGTATTTT. The chain combines TRBV7-2 with TRBJ2-3; D call uncertain. Germline V gene sequence: CDR1 SGHTA, CDR2 FQGNSA. The V end was cut by 4 bases, the J end by 2 bases, with 19 bases between. There are 17 residues in the CDR3. The whole variable domain, filled in from reference TRBV7-2 and TRBJ2-3, reads GAGVSQSPSNKVTEKGKDVELRCDPISGHTALYWYRQSLGQGLEFLIYFQGNSAPDKSGLPSDRFSAERTGGSVSTLTIQRTQQEDSAVYLCASSSRTVWGTTDTQYFGPGTRLTVL.

This clonotype was counted many times. This sequence joins TRBV12-3 or TRBV12-4 and TRBJ2-1; TRBD2 agrees at 7 bases. This CDR3 spans 14 amino acids. With V trimmed by 5 bases and J by 6 bases, 7 bases remained unmatched. In DNA, the CDR3 is TGTGCCAGCAGTCCCGGGGCGGGAGCCAATGAGCAGTTCTTC. This codes for CASSPGAGANEQFF.

This clonotype has at least ten counts. The V and J genes are TRBV12-3 or TRBV12-4 and TRBJ2-5, with 11 bases identical to TRBD2. The CDR3 has 16 residues. The trim removed 2 bases at V and 2 bases at J, leaving 4 bases unmatched. The CDR3 region has the DNA TGTGCCAGCAGTTTATGGGCTAGCGGGAGGCAAGAGACCCAGTACTTC. Its translation: CASSLWASGRQETQYF.

This clonotype was seen at least ten times. The chain combines TRBV20-1 with TRBJ2-7, with a tentative D call TRBD1 (5 bases). Germline values: CDR1 DFQATT, CDR2 SNEGSKA (reference sequence). V gave up 1 base and J gave up 2 bases, with 6 bases separating them. The CDR3 has 12 residues. CDR3 region: CSARGQTYEQYF. In DNA form, the CDR3 reads TGCAGTGCTAGAGGACAGACCTACGAGCAGTACTTC.

The sample holds many counts of this clonotype. This chain uses TRBV4-1 with TRBJ2-2; 10 positions agree with TRBD1. Trimming took 1 base from V and 7 from J; bases not matched to a gene: 12. Germline assignment: CDR1 MGHRA and CDR2 YSYEKL. The CDR3 totals 18 residues. CDR3 amino acids: CASSQVAGRTGGFGELFF. In DNA, the CDR3 is TGCGCCAGCAGCCAAGTCGCCGGAAGGACAGGGGGGTTCGGGGAGCTGTTTTTT.

This clonotype was counted at least ten times. The genes are TRBV20-1 and TRBJ1-5, with 7 bases that match TRBD1. This CDR3 spans 15 amino acids. The ends lost 7 bases at V and 2 bases at J; junction bases unmatched: 11. Germline V gene lookup returns CDR1 DFQATT and CDR2 SNEGSKA (reference sequence). The CDR3 sequence is CSGRQGGSGNQPQHF. The CDR3 nucleotides read TGCAGTGGCCGACAGGGCGGGTCGGGCAATCAGCCCCAGCATTTT.

This clonotype was observed many times. V gene TRBV5-1 combines with J gene TRBJ2-7; D uncertain. Germline V lookup: CDR1 SGHRS, CDR2 YFSETQ. There are 14 residues in the CDR3. V shed 1 base and J shed 2 bases, with 10 bases lying between them. The chain's CDR3 is CASSLSGRTYEQYF. The CDR3 DNA reads as TGCGCCAGCAGCTTGTCTGGCAGAACCTACGAGCAGTACTTC.

This clonotype was detected many times. The chain is built from TRBV20-1 and TRBJ2-5; 13 bases agree with TRBD2. The CDR3 consists of 15 residues. V lost 6 bases, J lost 4 bases, and 8 bases stayed unmatched. Germline-derived CDR1 and CDR2 are DFQATT and SNEGSKA (reference sequence). The CDR3 here is CSARLAGGFGETQYF. The CDR3 DNA reads TGCAGTGCGAGACTAGCGGGGGGCTTTGGAGAGACCCAGTACTTC.

In this sample, this clonotype turned up once. A much more abundant neighbour one base away suggests this may be a read error. The J gene is TRBJ1-1, the V gene TRBV2; D remains unclear. Germline loops: CDR1 SNHLY, CDR2 FYNNEI. The CDR3 totals 12 residues. The DNA for the CDR3 is TGTGCCAGCAGTGAAAGGAAGATACCTACTTCCTTT. Translating it yields CASSERKIPTSF.

This clonotype was recorded at least ten times. This rearrangement joins TRBV12-3 or TRBV12-4 to TRBJ2-2, with 7 positions matching TRBD2. The V and J ends lost 3 bases and 7 bases, in that order; junction bases with no gene match: 11. This CDR3 spans 16 amino acids. CDR3 protein: CASSLTGGSSGGELFF. CDR3 DNA sequence: TGTGCCAGCAGTTTGACTGGCGGGAGCAGTGGCGGGGAGCTGTTTTTT.

A word on this clonotype: Germline is not matched at one junction end, which may reflect a read error. The chain has TRBV12-3 or TRBV12-4 and TRBJ1-6; D gene unclear. This CDR3 has 19 amino acids. The DNA for the CDR3 is TGTACCAGCTGTTTAGAGTTTGAGGCAGCTCATTCCGGGAATTCACCCCTCCACTTT. It translates to CTSCLEFEAAHSGNSPLHF.

This clonotype was detected many times. The chain has TRBV12-3 or TRBV12-4 and TRBJ2-1; 12 nucleotides line up with TRBD2. This CDR3 region has 15 residues. V trimming: 4 bases; J trimming: 7 bases; junction bases outside the gene matches: 5. The CDR3 DNA sequence: TGTGCCAGCAGTTCCCCTAGCGGGAGGGGAAATGAGCAGTTCTTC. This sequence encodes CASSSPSGRGNEQFF.

Note on this clonotype: A clone one base away is much larger, so this may be a read error. The V gene is TRBV7-2, the J gene TRBJ2-5, with TRBD2 matching 10 bases. V was pared by 3 bases and J by 5 bases, with 3 bases of the junction left unmatched. This CDR3 has 14 residues. CDR1 and CDR2 (germline): SGHTA, FQGNSA. The CDR3 DNA sequence: TGTGCCAGCAGCTTGGGACTAGCGAGGGAGACCCAGTACTTC. This sequence encodes CASSLGLARETQYF.

This clonotype was seen at least ten times. The chain carries TRBV20-1 and TRBJ2-7; TRBD2 matches at 11 bases. Looked up from germline, CDR1 is DFQATT and CDR2 is SNEGSKA (reference sequence). V lost 4 bases and J lost 6; bases outside the gene matches: 8. The CDR3 loop spans 14 amino acids. CDR3 sequence: CSAKTSGIAGEQYF. CDR3 DNA sequence: TGCAGTGCTAAGACTAGCGGGATAGCTGGCGAGCAGTACTTC.

This clonotype was seen repeatedly, ten times or more. The rearrangement links TRBV7-9 to TRBJ1-2, with 9 bases aligning to TRBD1. V was clipped by 5 bases and J by 5 bases; unmatched bases: 9. The CDR3 is 15 residues long. Germline V lookup: CDR1 SEHNR, CDR2 FQNEAQ (reference sequence). The CDR3 sequence: CASSIIGTGTYGYTF. The CDR3 region has the DNA TGTGCCAGCAGCATCATCGGGACAGGGACATATGGCTACACCTTC.

This clonotype was detected ten times or more. The J gene is TRBJ1-5, the V gene TRBV6-5; D might be TRBD1 (6 bases). V was trimmed by 0 bases and J by 4 bases, leaving 16 bases between them. The germline V gene encodes CDR1 MNHEY and CDR2 SVGAGI. The CDR3 contains 17 residues. The chain's CDR3 is CASSYSRPGAQNQPQHF. The CDR3 nucleotides read TGTGCCAGCAGTTACTCGCGCCCAGGGGCCCAAAATCAGCCCCAGCATTTT.

In regard to this clonotype: A read error may account for a junction end that differs from germline. The chain is built from TRBV3-1 and TRBJ2-7; 11 positions match TRBD2. This CDR3 region has 17 residues. Germline V lookup: CDR1 LGHDT, CDR2 YNNKEL (reference sequence). The CDR3 DNA sequence: TGTGCCAGCTGCCAAGAATTAGCGGGAGGGCCTAGTTCTAAGCAGTACTTC. Translation gives CASCQELAGGPSSKQYF.

The chain recombines TRBV7-9 with TRBJ1-2; D possibly corresponds to TRBD1 (5 bases). V dropped 5 bases and J dropped 1 base, with 11 bases sitting between them. CDR3 length: 14 residues. Germline V gene sequence: CDR1 SEHNR, CDR2 FQNEAQ (reference sequence). The CDR3 region is CASSRRQNNYGYTF. The CDR3 bases are TGTGCCAGCAGCCGTCGACAGAATAACTATGGCTACACCTTC.

This clonotype was counted at least ten times. The chain joins TRBV20-1 to TRBJ2-1, with 11 nucleotides matching TRBD2. Germline CDR1 reads DFQATT; CDR2 reads SNEGSKA (reference sequence). CDR3 length: 18 amino acids. The J segment lost 4 bases and the V segment lost 0 bases, leaving 11 bases of the junction unmatched. The CDR3 loop reads CSARDRGPLAGAYNEQFF. The CDR3 DNA follows: TGCAGTGCTAGAGATCGGGGCCCACTAGCGGGAGCTTACAATGAGCAGTTCTTC.

Only a few counts were recorded for this clonotype. Just one base apart from a much larger clone, this may be a read error. V usage is TRBV20-1 and J usage is TRBJ2-3; 11 nucleotides line up with TRBD2. Germline loops: CDR1 DFQATT, CDR2 SNEGSKA (reference sequence). The CDR3 spans 17 residues. CDR3 protein: CCALGLAGLVGADTQYF. In DNA, the CDR3 is TGCTGTGCTCTAGGACTAGCGGGTTTAGTTGGCGCAGATACGCAGTATTTT.

This clonotype occurred many times. The chain couples TRBV7-2 to TRBJ1-5, with no clear D. This CDR3 is 15 amino acids long. Trimming left V 1 base short and J 2 bases short, with 9 bases between. Germline CDR1 and CDR2: SGHTA and FQGNSA. The CDR3 DNA reads TGTGCCAGCAGCTTAGACTCCTCCCGCAATCAGCCCCAGCATTTT. This sequence encodes CASSLDSSRNQPQHF.

The V gene is TRBV27, the J gene TRBJ2-7; D is possibly TRBD2 (5 bases). CDR1 and CDR2 (germline): MNHEY, SMNVEV (reference sequence). This CDR3 contains 14 residues. V lost 4 bases, J lost 7 bases, and 17 bases lay in between. The CDR3 region has the DNA TGTGCCAGCAGTTCCTCTGCGGAGGCACAGGAGCAGTACTTC. Its protein product is CASSSSAEAQEQYF.

The table lists this clonotype with many counts. V and J are TRBV15 and TRBJ2-1, with TRBD2 identical over 8 bases. Trimming removed 0 bases from V and 5 bases from J; junction bases left unmatched: 12. Looked up from germline, CDR1 is LNHNV and CDR2 is YYDKDF (reference sequence). CDR3 length equals 18 residues. CDR3 in amino acids: CATSRDFAGGPFDNEQFF. The DNA of the CDR3 is TGTGCCACCAGCAGAGATTTCGCGGGGGGTCCCTTCGACAATGAGCAGTTCTTC.